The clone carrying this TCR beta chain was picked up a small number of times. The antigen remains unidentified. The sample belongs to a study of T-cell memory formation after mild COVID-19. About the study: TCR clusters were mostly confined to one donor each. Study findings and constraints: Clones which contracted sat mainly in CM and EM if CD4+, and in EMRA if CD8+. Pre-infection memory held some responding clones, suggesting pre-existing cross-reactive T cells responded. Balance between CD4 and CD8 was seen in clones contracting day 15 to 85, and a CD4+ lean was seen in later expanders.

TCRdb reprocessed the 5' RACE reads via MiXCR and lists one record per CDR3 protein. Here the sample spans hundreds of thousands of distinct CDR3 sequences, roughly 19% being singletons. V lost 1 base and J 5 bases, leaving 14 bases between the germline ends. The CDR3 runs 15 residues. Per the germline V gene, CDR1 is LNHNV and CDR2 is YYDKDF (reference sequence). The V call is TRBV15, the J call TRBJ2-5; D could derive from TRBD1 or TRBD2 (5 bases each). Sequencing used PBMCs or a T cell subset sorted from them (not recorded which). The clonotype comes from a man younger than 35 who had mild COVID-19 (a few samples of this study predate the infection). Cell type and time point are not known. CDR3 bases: TGTGCCACCAGCAGAGGGGGGACCCAAGGGGAGACCCAGTACTTC. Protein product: CATSRGGTQGETQYF.